The 13 T cell receptor beta chains presented below share a single source sample, sequenced in a study of blood T cell repertoires in COVID-19. Clones were sequenced by immunoSEQ multiplex PCR, and TCRdb holds only the in-frame ones, with some missing. The sample holds about 200,000 clones, about 86% seen once. The sample taken for sequencing was PBMCs or T cells enriched from blood (not recorded which). These receptors all stem from a woman aged 40 to 50 with acute COVID-19.

The chain combines TRBV30 with TRBJ1-1; a weak D match, TRBD1 (5 bases). CDR1 and CDR2 from the germline V gene are GTSNPN and SVGIG (reference sequence). Trimming pared 0 bases from V and 11 bases from J, leaving 10 bases between. The CDR3 spans 11 residues. CDR3 region: CAWSVRDLAFF. The CDR3 DNA sequence: TGTGCCTGGAGTGTTAGGGACTTGGCTTTCTTT.

This chain uses TRBV4-2 with TRBJ1-2; tentative D call: TRBD1 (5 bases). The CDR3 is 13 amino acids. CDR1 LGHNA and CDR2 YNFKEQ come from the germline V gene. V was shortened by 0 bases and J by 11 bases, with 13 bases between the two germline ends. CDR3: CASSQDLGTLYTF. The CDR3 region has the DNA TGTGCCAGCAGCCAAGATTTGGGGACTCTATACACCTTC.

The rearrangement links TRBV5-1 to TRBJ2-7; 11 bases are shared with TRBD2. V was clipped by 4 bases and J by 7 bases; unmatched bases: 7. CDR3 length: 14 amino acids. The germline CDR1 and CDR2 sequences are SGHRS and YFSETQ. The CDR3 reads CASSPLLAGGEQYF. CDR3 nucleotide sequence: TGCGCCAGCAGCCCCCTTCTAGCGGGAGGTGAGCAGTACTTC.

The chain is built from TRBV7-9 and TRBJ2-2; 7 bases map to TRBD1. Per germline, CDR1 SEHNR and CDR2 FQNEAQ (reference sequence). The CDR3 has 17 amino acids. V shed 4 bases and J 4 bases; nucleotides not matched to a gene: 12. Here the CDR3 reads CASSSRDSHYSTGELFF. The CDR3 DNA reads TGTGCCAGCAGCTCCCGGGACAGCCATTATAGCACCGGGGAGCTGTTTTTT.

The chain uses TRBV15 and TRBJ2-1; TRBD2 matches at 14 bases. V was pared by 0 bases and J by 2 bases, with 12 bases of the junction left unmatched. Germline V gene sequence: CDR1 LNHNV, CDR2 YYDKDF (reference sequence). This CDR3 region has 21 residues. CDR3 in amino acids: CATSRDGVAGLAGVTYNEQFF. In DNA, the CDR3 is TGTGCCACCAGCAGAGATGGGGTCGCGGGACTAGCGGGAGTCACCTACAATGAGCAGTTCTTC. Supplemented by reference TRBV15 and TRBJ2-1, the full variable domain reads DAMVIQNPRYQVTQFGKPVTLSCSQTLNHNVMYWYQQKSSQAPKLLFHYYDKDFNNEADTPDNFQSRRPNTSFCFLDIRSPGLGDTAMYLCATSRDGVAGLAGVTYNEQFFGPGTRLTVL.

This chain joins TRBV5-6 and TRBJ2-3; D might be TRBD2 (6 bases). The germline gives CDR1 SGHDT, CDR2 YYEEEE. The CDR3 totals 15 residues. Trimming took off 0 bases at V and 1 base at J, with 9 bases between the two ends. The CDR3 spells CASSLGAGRTDTQYF. CDR3 nucleotides: TGTGCCAGCAGCTTGGGTGCGGGACGCACAGATACGCAGTATTTT.

This clone occurred once. The chain has TRBV6-6 and TRBJ1-6; no firm D call. The CDR3 totals 14 residues. Germline V CDR1 and CDR2: MNHNY, SVGAGI (reference sequence). The V end lost 2 bases, the J end lost 7 bases, and 9 bases lay between the germline ends. The CDR3 loop reads CASSYRTGNSPLHF. For the CDR3, the DNA is TGTGCCAGCAGTTACCGGACGGGAAATTCACCCCTCCACTTT.

The V call is TRBV3-1 (or the pseudogene TRBV3-2), the J call TRBJ2-7; 10 bases map to TRBD2. The CDR3 sequence is 16 residues long. Germline V gene sequence: CDR1 LGHDT, CDR2 YNNKEL (reference sequence). The V segment lost 1 base and the J segment 4 bases; nucleotides outside the gene matches: 7. This CDR3 is CASSQGSSSGRYEQYF. In DNA form, the CDR3 reads TGTGCCAGCAGCCAAGGGTCCTCTAGCGGGAGATACGAGCAGTACTTC.

In its sample, this clone was seen once. V gene TRBV19 combines with J gene TRBJ2-3, with 7 positions matching TRBD1. After removal of 7 bases from V and 1 base from J, the junction contained 5 bases not matched to a gene. Per the germline V gene, CDR1 is LNHDA and CDR2 is SQIVND (reference sequence). The CDR3 contains 14 residues. The CDR3 DNA reads TGTGCCAGTACCGACAGGGCGGGCACAGATACGCAGTATTTT. As protein: CASTDRAGTDTQYF.

The chain employs TRBV27 and TRBJ1-1; D is unclear. The germline V gene has CDR1 MNHEY and CDR2 SMNVEV (reference sequence). This CDR3 comprises 15 residues. The germline V and J ends were trimmed by 5 bases and 0 bases, with 13 bases remaining between them. The CDR3 region has the DNA TGTGCCAGCAGTCCCGCGAGGGCTATGAACACTGAAGCTTTCTTT. This encodes CASSPARAMNTEAFF.

V is TRBV5-1 and J is TRBJ2-1; 9 nucleotides align to TRBD1. V lost 0 bases and J lost 16; bases outside the gene matches: 14. The CDR3 is made up of 15 amino acids. The germline V gene encodes CDR1 SGHRS and CDR2 YFSETQ. The CDR3 bases are TGCGCCAGCAGCTTGGTGGTGGGGGGACAGGGAGGCGATTTCTTC. Protein: CASSLVVGGQGGDFF.

V is TRBV4-3 and J is TRBJ2-5; TRBD1 is a possible D gene (6 bases). Deletions cut 1 base from V and 4 bases from J, with 16 bases between. CDR1 is LGHNA and CDR2 is YSLEER in the germline V gene. This CDR3 is built from 16 residues. For the CDR3, the DNA is TGCGCCAGCAGCCAAGGGGATTGGCAGGGGTCAGAGACCCAGTACTTC. Protein sequence: CASSQGDWQGSETQYF.

This clone came up a few times. This chain joins TRBV7-3 and TRBJ1-1; D gene ambiguous. Germline CDR1 is SGHTA and CDR2 is FQGTGA. The CDR3 covers 13 residues. The germline V and J ends were trimmed by 2 bases and 6 bases, with 10 bases remaining between them. CDR3 region: CASSLVVRAEAFF. Here the CDR3 DNA reads TGTGCCAGCAGCTTAGTGGTTCGGGCTGAAGCTTTCTTT.